The 2 T cell receptor beta chains below were found in one sample sequenced in a study of identical twins. MiXCR, run by TCRdb on the 5' RACE reads, gives a single entry per CDR3 protein. The table lists around 690,000 distinct CDR3 sequences, about 20% of them singletons. These same records also appear under a second study, on T cells expressing NK-cell markers.

The sequencing sample was made of PBMCs. The receptors come from a woman in her late teens or twenties in good health.

This clonotype occurred a few times. The gene calls are TRBV30 and TRBJ2-1; 9 bases map to TRBD2. CDR1 and CDR2 from the germline V gene are GTSNPN and SVGIG (reference sequence). The CDR3 runs to 14 residues. V lost 2 bases to trimming and J lost 7 bases; unmatched junction nucleotides: 6. CDR3 residues: CAWSFGLAINEQFF. The CDR3 DNA is TGTGCCTGGAGTTTTGGACTAGCGATAAATGAGCAGTTCTTC. Combining the CDR3 with reference TRBV30 and TRBJ2-1 gives the whole variable domain SQTIHQWPATLVQPVGSPLSLECTVEGTSNPNLYWYRQAAGRGLQLLFYSVGIGQISSEVPQNLSASRPQDRQFILSSKKLLLSDSGFYLCAWSFGLAINEQFFGPGTRLTVL.

This chain connects TRBV5-6 to TRBJ2-2, with no clear D. Germline V CDR1 and CDR2: SGHDT, YYEEEE. The CDR3 has 12 residues. V was trimmed by 7 bases and J by 3 bases, leaving 7 bases between them. The DNA for the CDR3 is TGTGCCAGCTTGAGTTACACCGGGGAGCTGTTTTTT. This codes for CASLSYTGELFF. Drawing the rest from reference TRBV5-6 and TRBJ2-2, the complete variable domain is DAGVTQSPTHLIKTRGQQVTLRCSPKSGHDTVSWYQQALGQGPQFIFQYYEEEERQRGNFPDRFSGHQFPNYSSELNVNALLLGDSALYLCASLSYTGELFFGEGSRLTVL.